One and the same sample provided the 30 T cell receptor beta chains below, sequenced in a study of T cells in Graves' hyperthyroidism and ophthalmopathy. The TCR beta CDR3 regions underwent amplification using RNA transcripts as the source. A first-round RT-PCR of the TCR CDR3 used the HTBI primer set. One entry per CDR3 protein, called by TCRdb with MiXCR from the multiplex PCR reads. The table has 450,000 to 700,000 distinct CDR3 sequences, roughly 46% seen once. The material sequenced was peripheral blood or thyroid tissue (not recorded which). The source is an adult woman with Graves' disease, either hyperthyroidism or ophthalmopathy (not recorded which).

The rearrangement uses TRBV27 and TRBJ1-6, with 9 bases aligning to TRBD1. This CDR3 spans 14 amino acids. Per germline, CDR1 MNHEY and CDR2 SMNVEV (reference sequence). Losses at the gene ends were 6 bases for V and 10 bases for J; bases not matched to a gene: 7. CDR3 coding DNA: TGTGCCAGCAGCCCCCGGGACAGGGCATCACCCCTCCACTTT. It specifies CASSPRDRASPLHF.

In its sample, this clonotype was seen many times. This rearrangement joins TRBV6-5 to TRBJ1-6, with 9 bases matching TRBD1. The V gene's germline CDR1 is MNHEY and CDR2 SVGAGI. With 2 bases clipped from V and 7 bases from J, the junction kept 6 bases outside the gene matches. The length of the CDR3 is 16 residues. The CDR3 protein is CASSYPTGQGNSPLHF. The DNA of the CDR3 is TGTGCCAGCAGTTACCCTACGGGACAGGGAAATTCACCCCTCCACTTT.

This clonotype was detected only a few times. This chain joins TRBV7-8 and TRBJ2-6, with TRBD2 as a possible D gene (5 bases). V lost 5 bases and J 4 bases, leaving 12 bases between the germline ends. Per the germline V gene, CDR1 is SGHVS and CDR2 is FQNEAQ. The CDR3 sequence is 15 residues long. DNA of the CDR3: TGTGCCAGCAGCCCTGGCGGAGGCGGGGCCAACGTCCTGACTTTC. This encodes CASSPGGGGANVLTF.

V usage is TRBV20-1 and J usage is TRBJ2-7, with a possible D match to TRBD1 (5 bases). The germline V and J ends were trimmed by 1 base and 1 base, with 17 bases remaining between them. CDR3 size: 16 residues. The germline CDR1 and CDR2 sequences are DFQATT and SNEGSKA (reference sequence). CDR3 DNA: TGCAGTGCTAGAGCTCGTCCTGACAGTCGATCCTACGAGCAGTACTTC. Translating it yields CSARARPDSRSYEQYF.

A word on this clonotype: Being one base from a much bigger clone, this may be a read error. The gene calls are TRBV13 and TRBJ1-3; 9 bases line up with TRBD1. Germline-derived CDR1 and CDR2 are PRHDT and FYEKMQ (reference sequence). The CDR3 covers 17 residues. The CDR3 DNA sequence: TGTGCCAACAGCTCGCATCCCGGGACAGGGAGCGGAAACACCATATATTTT. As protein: CANSSHPGTGSGNTIYF.

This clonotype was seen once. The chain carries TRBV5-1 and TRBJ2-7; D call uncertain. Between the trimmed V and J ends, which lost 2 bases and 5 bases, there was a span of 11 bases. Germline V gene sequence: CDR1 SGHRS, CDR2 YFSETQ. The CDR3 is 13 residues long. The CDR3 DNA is TGCGCCAGCAGCTTTATACCCGGAAACGAGCAGTACTTC. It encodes CASSFIPGNEQYF.

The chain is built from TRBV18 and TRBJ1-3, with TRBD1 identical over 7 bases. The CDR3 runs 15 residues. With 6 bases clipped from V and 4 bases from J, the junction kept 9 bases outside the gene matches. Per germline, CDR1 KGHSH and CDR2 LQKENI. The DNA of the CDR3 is TGTGCCAGCTCGCGGGACAGTCAAAGAGGAAACACCATATATTTT. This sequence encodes CASSRDSQRGNTIYF.

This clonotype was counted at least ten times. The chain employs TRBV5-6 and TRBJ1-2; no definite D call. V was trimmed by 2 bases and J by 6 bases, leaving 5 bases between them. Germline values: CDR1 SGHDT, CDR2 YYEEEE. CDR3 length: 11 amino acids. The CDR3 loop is CASSLSDGYTF. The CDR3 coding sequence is TGTGCCAGCAGCTTAAGCGATGGCTACACCTTC.

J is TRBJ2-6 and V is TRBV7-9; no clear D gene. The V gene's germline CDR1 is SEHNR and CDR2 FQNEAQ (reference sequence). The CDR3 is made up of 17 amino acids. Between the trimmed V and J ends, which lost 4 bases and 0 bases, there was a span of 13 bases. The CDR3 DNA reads TGTGCCAGCAGCTCCCGGGCCAGCAGCTCTGGGGCCAACGTCCTGACTTTC. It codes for CASSSRASSSGANVLTF. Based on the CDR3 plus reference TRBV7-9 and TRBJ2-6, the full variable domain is DTGVSQNPRHKITKRGQNVTFRCDPISEHNRLYWYRQTLGQGPEFLTYFQNEAQLEKSRLLSDRFSAERPKGSFSTLEIQRTEQGDSAMYLCASSSRASSSGANVLTFGAGSRLTVL.

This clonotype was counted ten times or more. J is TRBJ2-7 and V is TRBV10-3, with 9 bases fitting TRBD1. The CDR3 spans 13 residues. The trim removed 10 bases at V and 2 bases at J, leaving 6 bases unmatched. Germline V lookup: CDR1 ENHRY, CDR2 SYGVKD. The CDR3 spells CATRGTGTYEQYF. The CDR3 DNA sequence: TGTGCCACCCGCGGGACAGGGACCTACGAGCAGTACTTC.

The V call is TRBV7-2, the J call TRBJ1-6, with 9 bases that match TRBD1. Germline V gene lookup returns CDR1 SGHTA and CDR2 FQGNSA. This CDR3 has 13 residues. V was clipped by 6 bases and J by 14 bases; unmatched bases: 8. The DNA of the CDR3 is TGTGCCAGCAGTCCCGGGACAGGGTTGGCCCTCCACTTT. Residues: CASSPGTGLALHF.

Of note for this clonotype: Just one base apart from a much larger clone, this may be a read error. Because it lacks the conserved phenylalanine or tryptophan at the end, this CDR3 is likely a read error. The CDR3 nucleotides are TGTGCCAGCAGCTCGGACACTTCTAACTATGGCTACACCCTC. Its translation is CASSSDTSNYGYTL. The chain uses TRBV7-2 and TRBJ1-2; a possible D gene is TRBD1 (5 bases). Germline CDR1 SGHTA, CDR2 FQGNSA. This CDR3 has 14 residues. The V end lost 4 bases, the J end lost 0 bases, and 9 bases lay between the germline ends.

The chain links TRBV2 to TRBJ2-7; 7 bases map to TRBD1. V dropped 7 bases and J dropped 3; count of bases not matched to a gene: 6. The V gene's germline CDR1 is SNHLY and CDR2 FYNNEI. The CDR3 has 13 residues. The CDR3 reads CASMGQTYYEQYF. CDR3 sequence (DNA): TGTGCCAGCATGGGACAGACATACTACGAGCAGTACTTC. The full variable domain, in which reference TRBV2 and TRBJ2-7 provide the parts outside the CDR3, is EPEVTQTPSHQVTQMGQEVILRCVPISNHLYFYWYRQILGQKVEFLVSFYNNEISEKSEIFDDQFSVERPDGSNFTLKIRSTKLEDSAMYFCASMGQTYYEQYFGPGTRLTVT.

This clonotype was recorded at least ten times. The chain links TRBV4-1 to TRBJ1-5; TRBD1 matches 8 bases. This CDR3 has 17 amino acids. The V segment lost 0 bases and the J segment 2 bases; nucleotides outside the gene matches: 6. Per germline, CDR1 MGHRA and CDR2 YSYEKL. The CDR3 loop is CASSQEGQAYGNQPQHF. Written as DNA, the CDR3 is TGCGCCAGCAGCCAAGAGGGACAGGCTTATGGCAATCAGCCCCAGCATTTT.

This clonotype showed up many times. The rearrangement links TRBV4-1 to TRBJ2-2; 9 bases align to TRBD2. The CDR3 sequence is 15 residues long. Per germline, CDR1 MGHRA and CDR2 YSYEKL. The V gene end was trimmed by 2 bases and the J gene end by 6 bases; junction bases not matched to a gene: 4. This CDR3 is CASSQLAGVSGELFF. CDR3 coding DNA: TGCGCCAGCAGCCAATTAGCGGGAGTGTCCGGGGAGCTGTTTTTT.

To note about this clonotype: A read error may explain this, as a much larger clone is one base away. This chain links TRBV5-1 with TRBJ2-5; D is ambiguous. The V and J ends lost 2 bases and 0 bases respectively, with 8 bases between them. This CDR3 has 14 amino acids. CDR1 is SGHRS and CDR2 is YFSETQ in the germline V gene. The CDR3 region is CASSFCRNQETQYF. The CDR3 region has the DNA TGCGCCAGCAGCTTTTGCAGAAACCAAGAGACCCAGTACTTC.

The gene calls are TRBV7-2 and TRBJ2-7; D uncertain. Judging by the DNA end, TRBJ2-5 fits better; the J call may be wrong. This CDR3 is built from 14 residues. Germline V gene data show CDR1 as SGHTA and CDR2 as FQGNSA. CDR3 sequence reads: CASSLLQNQETQYF. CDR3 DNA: TGTGCCAGCAGCTTATTACAAAACCAAGAGACCCAGTACTTC.

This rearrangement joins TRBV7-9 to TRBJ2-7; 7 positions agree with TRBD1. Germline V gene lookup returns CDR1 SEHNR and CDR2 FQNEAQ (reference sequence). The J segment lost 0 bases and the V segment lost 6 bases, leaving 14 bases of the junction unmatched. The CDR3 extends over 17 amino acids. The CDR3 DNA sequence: TGTGCCAGCAGTTCCGACCCAAGGACAGGACCCTCCTACGAGCAGTACTTC. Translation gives CASSSDPRTGPSYEQYF.

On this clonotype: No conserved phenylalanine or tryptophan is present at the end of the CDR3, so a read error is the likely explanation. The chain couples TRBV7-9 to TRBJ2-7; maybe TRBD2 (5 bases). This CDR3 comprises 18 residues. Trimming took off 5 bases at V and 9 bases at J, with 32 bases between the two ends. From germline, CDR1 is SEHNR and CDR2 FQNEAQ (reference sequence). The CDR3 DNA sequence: TGTGCCAGCAGCCCTCCTCTCCAGGTAGCAGGAGCCTCAAGCGGGCAGTACCTC. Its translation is CASSPPLQVAGASSGQYL.

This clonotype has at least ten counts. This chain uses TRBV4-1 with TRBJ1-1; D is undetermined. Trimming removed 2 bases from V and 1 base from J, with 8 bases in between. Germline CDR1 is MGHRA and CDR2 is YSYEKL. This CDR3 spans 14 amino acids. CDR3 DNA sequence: TGCGCCAGCAGCCAAACCCAATCGAACACTGAAGCTTTCTTT. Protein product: CASSQTQSNTEAFF.

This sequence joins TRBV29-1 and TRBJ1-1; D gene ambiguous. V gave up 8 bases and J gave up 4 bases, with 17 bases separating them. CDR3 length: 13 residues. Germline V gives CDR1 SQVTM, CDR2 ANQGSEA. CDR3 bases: TGCAGCACCCTCGTGGTGGGAGCCACTGAAGCTTTCTTT. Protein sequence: CSTLVVGATEAFF. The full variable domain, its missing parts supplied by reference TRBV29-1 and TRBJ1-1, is SAVISQKPSRDICQRGTSLTIQCQVDSQVTMMFWYRQQPGQSLTLIATANQGSEATYESGFVIDKFPISRPNLTFSTLTVSNMSPEDSSIYLCSTLVVGATEAFFGQGTRLTVV.

The CDR3 bases are TGTGCCAGCACTGTAAACGCCGGCGGGGTTTCAGAGACCCAGTACTTC. The encoded protein is CASTVNAGGVSETQYF. The chain couples TRBV2 to TRBJ2-5, with D tentatively TRBD2 (6 bases). The germline gives CDR1 SNHLY, CDR2 FYNNEI. There are 16 residues in the CDR3. Deletions cut 7 bases from V and 4 bases from J, with 22 bases between.

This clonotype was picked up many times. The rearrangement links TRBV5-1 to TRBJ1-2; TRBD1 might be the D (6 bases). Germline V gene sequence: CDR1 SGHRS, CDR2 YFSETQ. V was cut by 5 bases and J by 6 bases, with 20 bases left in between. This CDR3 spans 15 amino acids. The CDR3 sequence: CASSSAYGGADGYTF. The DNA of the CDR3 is TGCGCCAGCAGTTCCGCGTATGGGGGGGCCGATGGCTACACCTTC.

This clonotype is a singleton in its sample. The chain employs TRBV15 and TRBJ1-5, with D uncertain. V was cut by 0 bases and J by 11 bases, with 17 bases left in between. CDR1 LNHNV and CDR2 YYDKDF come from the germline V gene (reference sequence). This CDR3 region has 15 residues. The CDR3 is CATSREVAGAETQHF. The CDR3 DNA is TGTGCCACCAGCAGAGAAGTAGCGGGAGCAGAGACCCAGCATTTT. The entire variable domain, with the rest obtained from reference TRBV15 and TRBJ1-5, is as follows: DAMVIQNPRYQVTQFGKPVTLSCSQTLNHNVMYWYQQKSSQAPKLLFHYYDKDFNNEADTPDNFQSRRPNTSFCFLDIRSPGLGDTAMYLCATSREVAGAETQHFGDGTRLSIL.

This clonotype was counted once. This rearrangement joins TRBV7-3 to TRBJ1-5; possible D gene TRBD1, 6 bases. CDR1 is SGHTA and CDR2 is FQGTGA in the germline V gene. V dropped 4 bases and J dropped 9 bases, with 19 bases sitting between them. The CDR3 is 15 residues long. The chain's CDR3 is CASSSTEGGLGPQHF. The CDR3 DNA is TGTGCCAGCAGCTCCACGGAGGGGGGGCTCGGGCCCCAGCATTTT.

For the CDR3, the DNA is TGTGCCAGCAGCCTCACCTTACCCGGTGGCGGAAACACCATATATTTT. Its protein product is CASSLTLPGGGNTIYF. The chain has TRBV7-8 and TRBJ1-3; no clear D gene. The V gene's germline CDR1 is SGHVS and CDR2 FQNEAQ. V was trimmed by 5 bases and J by 4 bases, leaving 18 bases between them. This CDR3 contains 16 residues.

CDR3 amino acids: CASSSLSSSYEQYF. CDR3 DNA sequence: TGTGCCAGCAGTTCCCTCTCGAGCTCCTACGAGCAGTACTTC. The rearrangement links TRBV27 to TRBJ2-7; no reliable D call. Deletions cut 4 bases from V and 0 bases from J, with 10 bases between. The CDR3 consists of 14 residues. Per germline, CDR1 MNHEY and CDR2 SMNVEV (reference sequence).

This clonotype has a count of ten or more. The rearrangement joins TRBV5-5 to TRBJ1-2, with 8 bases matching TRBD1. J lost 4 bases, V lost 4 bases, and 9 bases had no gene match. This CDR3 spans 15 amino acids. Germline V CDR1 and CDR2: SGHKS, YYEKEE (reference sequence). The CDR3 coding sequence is TGTGCCAGCAGCCCTTCCGGACAGGGCAGCTATGGCTACACCTTC. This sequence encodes CASSPSGQGSYGYTF.

The DNA of the CDR3 is TGTGCCAGCAGCCGGGGGGGGCGGGAGAGGGCCGGGGAGCTGTTTTTT. Its translation: CASSRGGRERAGELFF. The J gene is TRBJ2-2, the V gene TRBV12-3 or TRBV12-4, with 8 bases identical to TRBD2. The CDR3 runs to 16 residues. V dropped 6 bases and J dropped 6; count of bases not matched to a gene: 12.

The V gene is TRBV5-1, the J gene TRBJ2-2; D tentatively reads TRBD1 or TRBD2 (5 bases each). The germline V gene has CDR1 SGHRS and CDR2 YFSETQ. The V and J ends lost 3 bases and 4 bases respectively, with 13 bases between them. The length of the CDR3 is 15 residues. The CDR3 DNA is TGCGCCAGCAGCTGGTACGGGACGGCCACCGGGGAGCTGTTTTTT. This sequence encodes CASSWYGTATGELFF.